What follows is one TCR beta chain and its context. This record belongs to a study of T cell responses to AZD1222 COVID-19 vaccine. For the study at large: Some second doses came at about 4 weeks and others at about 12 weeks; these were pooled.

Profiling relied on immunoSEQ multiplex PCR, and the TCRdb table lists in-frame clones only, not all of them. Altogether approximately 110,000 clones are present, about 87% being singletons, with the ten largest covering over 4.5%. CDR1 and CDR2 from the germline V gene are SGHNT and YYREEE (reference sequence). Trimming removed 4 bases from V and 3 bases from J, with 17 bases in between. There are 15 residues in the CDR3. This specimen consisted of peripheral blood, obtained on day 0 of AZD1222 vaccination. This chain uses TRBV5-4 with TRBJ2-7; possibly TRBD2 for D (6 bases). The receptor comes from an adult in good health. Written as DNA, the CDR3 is TGTGCCAGCAGCCCTGGGACTCCAACTTACTACGAGCAGTACTTC. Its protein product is CASSPGTPTYYEQYF.